This is a list of T cell receptor beta chains from one sample in a study of T cell repertoires in cytomegalovirus infection. Via MiXCR, TCRdb re-called the reads, giving one row per CDR3 protein. The table lists under 40,000 distinct CDR3 sequences, approximately 52% of them singletons, with 90% in the top ten. Antigen specificity for these receptors is unknown. The sequencing here drew on CD8+ T cells from cultured PBMCs, taken from culture after CMV antigen stimulation. The receptors derive from a human donor in good health (CMV status not recorded). Some clones in this sample may be carry-over from other donors' samples. CDR3s include the opening cysteine and the closing phenylalanine or tryptophan. Fields, in order: CDR3 DNA, CDR3 protein, V gene, clone size, J gene, D gene. A D gene is named only where the DNA matches it firmly. Some rows have no size entry. The others give once, few or many, or a class for an expanded clone.

TGCAGTGCTAGAAAGCCGGTGGGGGAGAGAGGCGGCTACACCTTC CSARKPVGERGGYTF TRBV20-1 NA TRBJ1-2 NA
TGTGCCAGCAGTTTAAAAGCCAGCAGGGATACGCAGTATTTT CASSLKASRDTQYF TRBV27 NA TRBJ2-3 NA
TGTGCCAGCAGTTACTCTCTGGGACTAGCGTCCGGCGGGGAGCTGTTTTTT CASSYSLGLASGGELFF TRBV6-5 few TRBJ2-2 TRBD2
TGTGCCAGCAGCTCTTCTAGCGGGGGCCCCCACAATGAGCAGTTCTTC CASSSSSGGPHNEQFF TRBV7-4 NA TRBJ2-1 TRBD2
TGTGCCAGCAGTTACCCCGGGGAGCTGTTTTTT CASSYPGELFF TRBV6-2/TRBV6-3 many TRBJ2-2 NA
TGTGCCAGCAGTTTCTCTGTAGGCGGTAGTGAAAAACTGTTTTTT CASSFSVGGSEKLFF TRBV28 once TRBJ1-4 NA
TGTGCCAGCAGCTTAGTATACCCCACTAGGGGAGGCGGGCATGAGCAGTTCTTC CASSLVYPTRGGGHEQFF TRBV11-2 NA TRBJ2-1 NA
TGTGCCAGCAGCGGACTGAGCTTGAACACTGAAGCTTTCTTT CASSGLSLNTEAFF TRBV27 NA TRBJ1-1 NA
TGCGCCAGCAGTGATTACAATGAGCAGTTCTTC CASSDYNEQFF TRBV10-2 many TRBJ2-1 NA
TGTGCCAGCAGCTTAGTGGGCGACGAGCAGTACTTC CASSLVGDEQYF TRBV7-6 NA TRBJ2-7 NA
TGTGCCAGCAGCTCCCCCCTTAACAGGGGAGAAGAGCAGTTCTTC CASSSPLNRGEEQFF TRBV7-9 NA TRBJ2-1 TRBD1
TGTGCCAGCAGTCCAACAGGGGCTGGCGAGCAGTTCTTC CASSPTGAGEQFF TRBV12-3/TRBV12-4 NA TRBJ2-1 TRBD1
TGTGCCAGCAGCTTGGCCGGGAGGCGCGAGCAGTACTTC CASSLAGRREQYF TRBV5-6 NA TRBJ2-7 TRBD2
TGCGCCAGCAGCCCGACTACCTACAATGAGCAGTTCTTC CASSPTTYNEQFF TRBV4-1 few TRBJ2-1 NA
TGTGCCAGCAGCACCCCAGGGGGAACCGGGGAGCTGTTTTTT CASSTPGGTGELFF TRBV7-3 NA TRBJ2-2 TRBD1
TGTGCCAGCAGCTTAGGCAGGGGGCGAGGCTACACCTTC CASSLGRGRGYTF TRBV7-8 once TRBJ1-2 TRBD1
TGTGCCAGCAGCCCGAGACAGGGGGCGCTCGGCGGGGAGCTGTTTTTT CASSPRQGALGGELFF TRBV11-3 NA TRBJ2-2 TRBD1
TGTGCCAGCAGTTACGGGGCAGGGGATCTCTCCTACAATGAGCAGTTCTTC CASSYGAGDLSYNEQFF TRBV6-5 NA TRBJ2-1 NA
TGTGCCAGCAGTCTCACTAGACTAGCGGATAGCACAGATACGCAGTATTTT CASSLTRLADSTDTQYF TRBV28 NA TRBJ2-3 TRBD2
TGTGCCAGCAGCCAAGACTGGTCAGGGGGTGTCACCGGGGAGCTGTTTTTT CASSQDWSGGVTGELFF TRBV4-2 few TRBJ2-2 TRBD1
TGTGCCAGCAGGGCCCAGGGGTTGGCCGATCAGCCCCAGCATTTT CASRAQGLADQPQHF TRBV6-5 NA TRBJ1-5 NA
TGTGCCAGCAGTCCTCCTGACGGGGTTGGAGAAAAACTGTTTTTT CASSPPDGVGEKLFF TRBV28 NA TRBJ1-4 NA
TGTGCCAGCAGCTCCCTCACAGGGATGGAAAGAGATACGCAGTATTTT CASSSLTGMERDTQYF TRBV7-3 few TRBJ2-3 NA
TGTGCCAGCTCACAGTACGGACTCTTCACAGATACGCAGTATTTT CASSQYGLFTDTQYF TRBV6-8 NA TRBJ2-3 NA
TGCGCCAGCAGCCAAGGGGTGGGCTCCTACGAGCAGTACTTC CASSQGVGSYEQYF TRBV4-1 NA TRBJ2-7 NA
TGTGCCAGCAGCTTAGCGAGTTCCGGGACAGGGGGCGACGAGCAGTACTTC CASSLASSGTGGDEQYF TRBV7-6 NA TRBJ2-7 TRBD1